Below, 31 T cell receptor beta chains from the same sample are listed, as sequenced in a study of blood T cell repertoires in COVID-19. The method was immunoSEQ multiplex PCR; TCRdb's version includes in-frame clones alone and lacks a portion of them. The table lists around 19,000 clones, about 89% of them singletons. Sequencing was done on a sample of peripheral blood. The receptors originated from a human donor in a cohort sampled during active COVID-19.

The chain is built from TRBV15 and TRBJ1-6, with a possible D match to TRBD1 (5 bases). V shed 0 bases and J shed 5 bases, with 11 bases lying between them. CDR3 length: 16 amino acids. Germline V gene sequence: CDR1 LNHNV, CDR2 YYDKDF (reference sequence). The CDR3 region is CATSRDQTGNNSPLHF. The DNA of the CDR3 is TGTGCCACCAGCAGAGATCAAACAGGAAATAATTCACCCCTCCACTTT.

The chain combines TRBV5-1 with TRBJ2-1; maybe TRBD1 (5 bases). This CDR3 has 14 amino acids. Germline V CDR1 and CDR2: SGHRS, YFSETQ. Trimming took 5 bases from V and 1 from J, leaving 10 bases between them. The CDR3 bases are TGCGCCAGCAGGTACGACAGATCCTACAATGAGCAGTTCTTC. Protein: CASRYDRSYNEQFF. The whole variable domain, remainder taken from reference TRBV5-1 and TRBJ2-1, is KAGVTQTPRYLIKTRGQQVTLSCSPISGHRSVSWYQQTPGQGLQFLFEYFSETQRNKGNFPGRFSGRQFSNSRSEMNVSTLELGDSALYLCASRYDRSYNEQFFGPGTRLTVL.

This clone counts as large. The chain joins TRBV7-8 to TRBJ2-7, with D perhaps matching TRBD1 (6 bases). The CDR3 is 14 residues long. V dropped 3 bases and J dropped 0 bases, with 9 bases sitting between them. Germline CDR1 SGHVS, CDR2 FQNEAQ. As DNA, the CDR3 is TGTGCCAGCAGCTTCGACAGGAACTCCTACGAGCAGTACTTC. This encodes CASSFDRNSYEQYF.

This clone was seen just once. The J gene is TRBJ2-1, the V gene TRBV27; 7 bases line up with TRBD2. V lost 4 bases and J lost 3; bases outside the gene matches: 3. The CDR3 consists of 14 residues. Germline V lookup: CDR1 MNHEY, CDR2 SMNVEV (reference sequence). The CDR3 nucleotides read TGTGCCAGCAGTTATTCTAGCGGCTACAATGAGCAGTTCTTC. This codes for CASSYSSGYNEQFF.

The chain uses TRBV9 and TRBJ2-1; D not resolved. The CDR3 is 15 residues long. Germline values: CDR1 SGDLS, CDR2 YYNGEE. The V and J ends lost 3 bases and 7 bases respectively, with 17 bases between them. CDR3 sequence reads: CASSESPGFSNEQFF. The CDR3 nucleotides read TGTGCCAGCAGCGAGAGCCCAGGTTTTTCGAATGAGCAGTTCTTC.

This clone was picked up a small number of times. One end of the junction varies from germline; a read error may be responsible. This rearrangement joins TRBV19 to TRBJ1-2; tentatively, D is TRBD1 (5 bases). The CDR3 runs to 12 residues. CDR1 is LNHDA and CDR2 is SQIVND in the germline V gene (reference sequence). The chain's CDR3 is CASMDREGWPAF. CDR3 nucleotide sequence: TGTGCCAGTATGGACCGGGAGGGGTGGCCGGCCTTC.

The CDR3 DNA is TGTGCCAGCAGCCCGAGAGGTTACAATGAGCAGTTCTTC. Translated, it gives CASSPRGYNEQFF. The chain recombines TRBV5-4 with TRBJ2-1, with no clear D. Between the trimmed V and J ends, which lost 4 bases and 4 bases, there was a span of 9 bases. Germline V gene data show CDR1 as SGHNT and CDR2 as YYREEE (reference sequence). This CDR3 comprises 13 residues. The full variable domain, with the rest looked up from reference TRBV5-4 and TRBJ2-1, is ETGVTQSPTHLIKTRGQQVTLRCSSQSGHNTVSWYQQALGQGPQFIFQYYREEENGRGNFPPRFSGLQFPNYSSELNVNALELDDSALYLCASSPRGYNEQFFGPGTRLTVL.

The V call is TRBV6-5, the J call TRBJ1-5; D gene ambiguous. Trimming pared 0 bases from V and 6 bases from J, leaving 3 bases between. This CDR3 region has 12 residues. From germline, CDR1 is MNHEY and CDR2 SVGAGI. CDR3 coding DNA: TGTGCCAGCAGTTACTCGAGTCAGCCCCAGCATTTT. This translates into CASSYSSQPQHF.

This clone was found once. The chain couples TRBV7-9 to TRBJ1-1, with 7 bases aligning to TRBD1. This CDR3 region has 14 residues. V lost 5 bases, J lost 7 bases, and 10 bases stayed unmatched. Germline loops: CDR1 SEHNR, CDR2 FQNEAQ (reference sequence). CDR3: CASSPRGGGIEAFF. The CDR3 nucleotides are TGTGCCAGCAGCCCCCGAGGAGGGGGCATTGAAGCTTTCTTT.

J is TRBJ1-2 and V is TRBV20-1, with D perhaps TRBD1 (5 bases). CDR1 is DFQATT, CDR2 SNEGSKA, per germline (reference sequence). Trimming stripped 4 bases from V and 12 bases from J, with 15 bases between. The CDR3 has 11 residues. The CDR3 is CSANSGHPNTF. The CDR3 nucleotides are TGCAGTGCTAATTCAGGGCATCCGAACACCTTC.

This clone occurred once. The chain combines TRBV7-9 with TRBJ2-1; 7 positions agree with TRBD2. Germline V gene data show CDR1 as SEHNR and CDR2 as FQNEAQ (reference sequence). The CDR3 is made up of 12 amino acids. The V segment lost 5 bases and the J segment 10 bases; nucleotides outside the gene matches: 5. The CDR3 loop reads CASSATSSEQFF. CDR3 sequence (DNA): TGTGCCAGCAGCGCGACTAGCTCGGAGCAGTTCTTC.

The rearrangement links TRBV7-3 to TRBJ2-7, with 13 bases that match TRBD2. CDR3 size: 14 residues. Germline V CDR1 and CDR2: SGHTA, FQGTGA. With 4 bases clipped from V and 6 bases from J, the junction kept 3 bases outside the gene matches. The CDR3 DNA reads TGTGCCAGCAGCTCGGGACTAGCGGGATCCGAGCAGTACTTC. Translating gives CASSSGLAGSEQYF. The full variable domain, rest sourced from reference TRBV7-3 and TRBJ2-7, is GAGVSQTPSNKVTEKGKYVELRCDPISGHTALYWYRQSLGQGPEFLIYFQGTGAADDSGLPNDRFFAVRPEGSVSTLKIQRTERGDSAVYLCASSSGLAGSEQYFGPGTRLTVT.

This CDR3 reads CAISVGFNEQYF. CDR3 coding DNA: TGTGCCATCAGTGTCGGGTTCAACGAGCAGTACTTC. The chain couples TRBV10-3 to TRBJ2-7; D not resolved. The length of the CDR3 is 12 residues. V lost 4 bases, J lost 5 bases, and 9 bases lay in between. Germline-derived CDR1 and CDR2 are ENHRY and SYGVKD.

The chain carries TRBV6-4 and TRBJ1-5, with TRBD1 identical over 8 bases. The germline V gene has CDR1 MRHNA and CDR2 SNTAGT. The V segment lost 4 bases and the J segment 6 bases; nucleotides outside the gene matches: 11. This CDR3 spans 16 amino acids. DNA for the CDR3: TGTGCCAGCAGTGGTTACGGACAGGGAGGGGGTCAGCCCCAGCATTTT. This translates into CASSGYGQGGGQPQHF.

The gene calls are TRBV2 and TRBJ1-4; no clear D gene. Germline V lookup: CDR1 SNHLY, CDR2 FYNNEI. The CDR3 is made up of 14 amino acids. V dropped 7 bases and J dropped 7 bases, with 16 bases sitting between them. The CDR3 loop reads CASTRSGSGEKLFF. The CDR3 DNA reads as TGTGCCAGCACGAGGTCGGGGTCGGGTGAAAAACTGTTTTTT.

The rearrangement links TRBV3-1 (or the pseudogene TRBV3-2) to TRBJ1-1, with 8 bases aligning to TRBD1. Germline CDR1 reads LGHDT; CDR2 reads YNNKEL (reference sequence). V was clipped by 4 bases and J by 1 base; unmatched bases: 5. The CDR3 sequence is 15 residues long. Here the CDR3 DNA reads TGTGCCAGCAGCCCCACAGGGGGGGGGAACACTGAAGCTTTCTTT. Translated: CASSPTGGGNTEAFF.

This sequence joins TRBV7-3 and TRBJ2-1; 12 bases are shared with TRBD2. The V gene's germline CDR1 is SGHTA and CDR2 FQGTGA. This CDR3 contains 15 residues. The junction had 6 bases not matched to a gene; V was cut back by 5 bases and J by 7 bases. The CDR3: CASSPTSGRMNEQFF. The CDR3 nucleotides read TGTGCCAGCAGCCCTACTAGCGGGAGGATGAATGAGCAGTTCTTC.

The chain is built from TRBV5-1 and TRBJ2-5; possibly TRBD1 for D (5 bases). Germline-derived CDR1 and CDR2 are SGHRS and YFSETQ. V was trimmed by 1 base and J by 4 bases, leaving 14 bases between them. CDR3 length equals 15 residues. CDR3 DNA: TGCGCCAGCAGCTTGAATCGGCAGGGCCGAGAGACCCAGTACTTC. Its translation is CASSLNRQGRETQYF. Together with reference TRBV5-1 and TRBJ2-5, the CDR3 gives the full variable domain: KAGVTQTPRYLIKTRGQQVTLSCSPISGHRSVSWYQQTPGQGLQFLFEYFSETQRNKGNFPGRFSGRQFSNSRSEMNVSTLELGDSALYLCASSLNRQGRETQYFGPGTRLLVL.

The chain has TRBV10-1 and TRBJ1-2, with D unclear. CDR1 is WNHNN, CDR2 SYGVQD, per germline (reference sequence). The CDR3 has 16 amino acids. With 3 bases removed from V and 2 bases from J, the gap between germline ends came to 16 bases. CDR3 sequence reads: CASSDSQPQTNYGYTF. The CDR3 DNA reads TGCGCCAGCAGTGATTCGCAACCCCAGACAAACTATGGCTACACCTTC.

J is TRBJ2-1 and V is TRBV28; D gene uncertain. The V end was cut by 8 bases, the J end by 5 bases, with 4 bases between. The length of the CDR3 is 10 residues. Germline V gene lookup returns CDR1 MDHEN and CDR2 SYDVKM. CDR3 DNA: TGTGCCAGCGGCCACAATGAGCAGTTCTTC. Translated: CASGHNEQFF.

The J gene is TRBJ2-3, the V gene TRBV3-1 (or the pseudogene TRBV3-2); 8 bases fit TRBD1. From germline, CDR1 is LGHDT and CDR2 YNNKEL (reference sequence). J lost 3 bases, V lost 5 bases, and 4 bases had no gene match. This CDR3 region has 14 residues. Here the CDR3 reads CASSEGQGTDTQYF. CDR3 sequence (DNA): TGTGCCAGCAGCGAAGGACAGGGTACAGATACGCAGTATTTT.

This clone was counted only a few times. J is TRBJ2-1 and V is TRBV2, with 10 bases aligning to TRBD2. The CDR3 consists of 12 residues. Germline V lookup: CDR1 SNHLY, CDR2 FYNNEI. The V segment lost 10 bases and the J segment 5 bases; nucleotides outside the gene matches: 2. CDR3 region: CAISGRHNEQFF. CDR3 sequence (DNA): TGTGCCATTAGCGGGAGGCACAATGAGCAGTTCTTC.

This chain links TRBV24-1 with TRBJ2-3; tentatively, D is TRBD2 (5 bases). Germline CDR1 reads KGHDR; CDR2 reads SFDVKD. V was trimmed by 4 bases and J by 2 bases, leaving 12 bases between them. The CDR3 extends over 15 amino acids. The CDR3 DNA follows: TGTGCCACCAGTGAAAAGAAAGGACTCACAGATACGCAGTATTTT. This gives the protein CATSEKKGLTDTQYF.

Written as DNA, the CDR3 is TGCGCCAGCAGCTTGGCCCCGGACTTCTCCTACGAGCAGTACTTC. The encoded protein is CASSLAPDFSYEQYF. V gene TRBV5-1 combines with J gene TRBJ2-7; tentatively, D is TRBD2 (5 bases). Trimming cost V 0 bases and J 0 bases, with 10 bases left between them. The CDR3 contains 15 residues. Germline V gene data show CDR1 as SGHRS and CDR2 as YFSETQ.

The chain has TRBV6-2 or TRBV6-3 and TRBJ2-1, with 11 bases that match TRBD2. V shed 2 bases, J shed 10 bases, and the junction held 4 bases outside the gene matches. Germline values: CDR1 MNHEY, CDR2 SVGEGT. This CDR3 region has 14 residues. The CDR3 bases are TGTGCCAGCAGTTACACTAGCGGGAGACGGGAGCAGTTCTTC. Translated, it gives CASSYTSGRREQFF.

This clone was found once. This chain joins TRBV19 and TRBJ2-3; D call uncertain. This CDR3 spans 13 amino acids. Trimming removed 5 bases at V and 1 base at J, with 7 bases between. CDR1 and CDR2 (germline): LNHDA, SQIVND (reference sequence). The CDR3 is CASSFGGTDTQYF. In DNA, the CDR3 is TGTGCCAGTAGTTTCGGTGGCACAGATACGCAGTATTTT.

The chain couples TRBV11-2 to TRBJ2-3, with D tentatively TRBD1 (6 bases). The CDR3 has 15 amino acids. The germline V and J ends were trimmed by 4 bases and 4 bases, with 15 bases remaining between them. Germline CDR1 and CDR2: SGHAT and FQNNGV. The CDR3 DNA reads TGTGCCAGCAGCTCACGGACAGCCCCTGCAGATACGCAGTATTTT. Protein product: CASSSRTAPADTQYF.

The rearrangement links TRBV18 to TRBJ2-7, with TRBD2 identical over 8 bases. Germline trimming cut 6 bases from V and 2 bases from J; bases unmatched to any gene: 9. This CDR3 contains 15 residues. Germline V lookup: CDR1 KGHSH, CDR2 LQKENI. CDR3 region: CASSRGGEVTYEQYF. The DNA of the CDR3 is TGTGCCAGCTCCCGGGGGGGAGAGGTGACCTACGAGCAGTACTTC.

The J gene is TRBJ2-1, the V gene TRBV2; D is possibly TRBD2 (5 bases). V was clipped by 3 bases and J by 7 bases, with 13 bases between them. Germline V gene data show CDR1 as SNHLY and CDR2 as FYNNEI. This CDR3 contains 14 residues. CDR3 sequence: CASSEEARSNEQFF. CDR3 in DNA: TGTGCCAGCAGTGAGGAGGCCCGTTCGAATGAGCAGTTCTTC.

This chain joins TRBV5-1 and TRBJ1-1; TRBD1 matches at 9 bases. Germline V CDR1 and CDR2: SGHRS, YFSETQ. The CDR3 runs to 14 residues. V lost 3 bases to trimming and J lost 3 bases; unmatched junction nucleotides: 3. CDR3 coding DNA: TGCGCCAGCAGCTCACAGGGGGCCGACACTGAAGCTTTCTTT. Translating gives CASSSQGADTEAFF.

The J gene is TRBJ1-2, the V gene TRBV6-5, with 8 bases identical to TRBD1. Germline V gene data show CDR1 as MNHEY and CDR2 as SVGAGI. V lost 0 bases and J lost 5; bases outside the gene matches: 5. The CDR3 covers 15 residues. DNA of the CDR3: TGTGCCAGCAGTTACTCGGGACAGGTGCTTTATGGCTACACCTTC. This translates into CASSYSGQVLYGYTF.